These T cell receptor beta chains were read from a single sample in a study of shared clonotypes between healthy human individuals. Measured with immunoSEQ multiplex PCR; TCRdb has only the in-frame clones, and not every one. The sample includes roughly 500,000 clones, around 79% of them seen just once. Sequenced sample: PBMCs. The receptors shown here come from a woman in her 40s in good health. Some clones in this sample may be carry-over from other donors' samples. Both conserved end residues are part of each CDR3. D genes are given only for firm matches. The listing skips clone size in some rows; elsewhere it reads once, few, many or a size class.

abundance | d_gene | j_gene | len | v_gene | CDR3nt | CDR3aa
. | . | TRBJ2-7 | 14 | TRBV5-4 | TGTGCCAGCAGCGCAGACTGGAGCTCCTACGAGCAGTACTTC | CASSADWSSYEQYF
. | . | TRBJ2-3 | 15 | TRBV7-9 | TGTGCCAGCAGAGAGGGGGGGTTCATCACAGATACGCAGTATTTT | CASREGGFITDTQYF
. | . | TRBJ2-5 | 16 | TRBV9 | TGTGCCAGCAGCCCCAGCCCCCATCGGACAGAAGAGACCCAGTACTTC | CASSPSPHRTEETQYF
. | . | TRBJ2-5 | 15 | TRBV23-1 | TGCGCCAGCAGTCCGGGCGTGAGCGGCCACGAGACCCAGTACTTC | CASSPGVSGHETQYF
. | . | TRBJ2-3 | 16 | TRBV14 | TGTGCCAGCAGCCCCAGGACGGGGTTGGGCACAGATACGCAGTATTTT | CASSPRTGLGTDTQYF
. | TRBD2 | TRBJ2-4 | 18 | TRBV5-1 | TGCGCCAGCAGCTTGTTAGGACTAGCGGGAGAGGTCAAAAACATTCAGTACTTC | CASSLLGLAGEVKNIQYF
. | . | TRBJ1-1 | 14 | TRBV5-1 | TGCGCCAGCAGCCCCGGATCCCCGGACACTGAAGCTTTCTTT | CASSPGSPDTEAFF
. | TRBD2 | TRBJ2-3 | 16 | TRBV14 | TGTGCCAGCAGCCACCGAGCGGGAGGGTTGTCAGATACGCAGTATTTT | CASSHRAGGLSDTQYF
. | TRBD2 | TRBJ2-1 | 18 | TRBV7-8 | TGTGCCAGCAGCTTACTGGGCGGGAGGGGAAGCTCCTACAATGAGCAGTTCTTC | CASSLLGGRGSSYNEQFF
. | . | TRBJ2-7 | 16 | TRBV27 | TGTGCCAGCAGTTTAGGATGGGGGGACCACTCCTACGAGCAGTACTTC | CASSLGWGDHSYEQYF
few | TRBD2 | TRBJ2-7 | 16 | TRBV7-9 | TGTGCCAGCAGCCTAGGCTCAGGACTAGCGAGCTACGAGCAGTACTTC | CASSLGSGLASYEQYF
. | . | TRBJ1-6 | 15 | TRBV18 | TGTGCCAGCTCACCTCTACAGGACCATAATTCACCCCTCCACTTT | CASSPLQDHNSPLHF
. | . | TRBJ1-4 | 15 | TRBV7-9 | TGTGCCAGCAGCTTAGCTCAGGGGCTTAATGAAAAACTGTTTTTT | CASSLAQGLNEKLFF
. | . | TRBJ1-2 | 15 | TRBV4-2 | TGTGCCAGCAGCCAAGAGGCAGGGTCTAACTATGGCTACACCTTC | CASSQEAGSNYGYTF
. | TRBD2 | TRBJ2-1 | 17 | TRBV5-4 | TGTGCCAGCAGCTTGGCCGTGGGTAGCGGGAGTTACAATGAGCAGTTCTTC | CASSLAVGSGSYNEQFF
. | . | TRBJ1-2 | 16 | TRBV5-5 | TGTGCCAGCAGCTTGACGCTACCCGGACAGAACTATGGCTACACCTTC | CASSLTLPGQNYGYTF
. | . | TRBJ2-5 | 14 | TRBV5-4 | TGTGCCAGCAGCTTGTTCGACTCCCAAGAGACCCAGTACTTC | CASSLFDSQETQYF
. | . | TRBJ1-1 | 13 | TRBV9 | TGTGCCAGCAGCGTACTCCGAACGGGTGAAGCTTTCTTT | CASSVLRTGEAFF
. | . | TRBJ2-7 | 14 | TRBV6-5 | TGTGCCAGCCATAGTAGGCTAGCGCCCTACGAGCAGTACTTC | CASHSRLAPYEQYF
few | . | TRBJ1-2 | 14 | TRBV7-9 | TGTGCCAGCAGCTTAGTGGGCAAGGTCTATGGCTACACCTTC | CASSLVGKVYGYTF
. | TRBD2 | TRBJ2-2 | 18 | TRBV5-4 | TGTGCCAGCAGCTCCGGGACTAGCGGCCCCTCTCGAACCGGGGAGCTGTTTTTT | CASSSGTSGPSRTGELFF
few | . | TRBJ2-5 | 15 | TRBV15 | TGTGCCACCAGCAGAACCGGGCCAGAGGCGCAGACCCAGTACTTC | CATSRTGPEAQTQYF
. | TRBD2 | TRBJ2-1 | 13 | TRBV30 | TGTGCCTGGAGTGTTTTTGATTTTGGGGGGGAGTTCTTC | CAWSVFDFGGEFF
. | . | TRBJ1-2 | 15 | TRBV6-5 | TGTGCCAGCGCCCTTGGGTGGACCGGAGGGGATGGCTACACCTTC | CASALGWTGGDGYTF
. | . | TRBJ1-3 | 16 | TRBV10-1 | TGCGCCAGCCCAGGTGGAGGGAACCACTCTGGAAACACCATATATTTT | CASPGGGNHSGNTIYF
. | . | TRBJ1-5 | 16 | TRBV14 | TGTGCCAGCATGTCCAACACCACTGATAGCAATCAGCCCCAGCATTTT | CASMSNTTDSNQPQHF
. | . | TRBJ2-3 | 13 | TRBV18 | TGTGCCAGCTCACCATCGTCCACAGATACGCAGTATTTT | CASSPSSTDTQYF
. | TRBD1 | TRBJ1-5 | 14 | TRBV19 | TGTGCCACCTCAGGGACAGGGGGCGGTCAGCCCCAGCATTTT | CATSGTGGGQPQHF
. | . | TRBJ2-7 | 14 | TRBV6-1 | TGTGCCAGCAGTGAAGTGGGGCTCAGCGACGAGCAGTACTTC | CASSEVGLSDEQYF
once | . | TRBJ2-7 | 18 | TRBV7-2 | TGTGCCAGCAGCTTAGGGCCTCCGGACAGCACCCGGGGGTACGAGCAGTACTTC | CASSLGPPDSTRGYEQYF
once | . | TRBJ2-7 | 15 | TRBV28 | TGTGCCAGCAGTTTCCAGTCATTAGGTACCTACGAGCAGTACTTC | CASSFQSLGTYEQYF
. | . | TRBJ1-1 | 13 | TRBV7-9 | TGTGCCAGCAGCTTTGACCCGAACACTGAAGCTTTCTTT | CASSFDPNTEAFF
. | TRBD2 | TRBJ2-7 | 15 | TRBV13 | TGTGCCAGCAGCCCCCCGGGACTAGAGTCCTACGAGCAGTACTTC | CASSPPGLESYEQYF
. | . | TRBJ1-5 | 15 | TRBV5-5 | TGTGCCAGCAGCTTGGGCGGGGATAGCAATCAGCCCCAGCATTTT | CASSLGGDSNQPQHF
few | . | TRBJ2-1 | 11 | TRBV7-2 | TGTGCCAGCAGCTTATCTGCTGAGCAGTTCTTC | CASSLSAEQFF